Described below is a single T cell receptor beta chain sequence and its context. What it recognizes is unknown. The study drew its donors from healthy HIV-negative adults without recent acute infections or vaccinations. The sample belongs to a study of shared clonotypes between healthy human individuals. Findings and limits, study-wide: Lower generation probabilities were found for non-shared clonotypes than for those shared by all four donors.

Germline V CDR1 and CDR2: LGHNA, YSLEER. V dropped 4 bases and J dropped 4; count of bases not matched to a gene: 3. The CDR3 has 14 residues. The protocol was immunoSEQ multiplex PCR, while the TCRdb copy is restricted to in-frame clones and leaves out a portion. This table holds 1.5 million to 1.9 million clones, 95% to 99% found once. The sample consisted of naive CD4+ T cells sorted from blood. Noted subset: CD45RA+ positively selected. The rearrangement links TRBV4-3 to TRBJ2-5; 10 nucleotides agree with TRBD1. The source is a man aged 25-45 years in good health. The CDR3, as DNA: TGCGCCAGCAGCCTTCGACAGGGGGCAGAGACCCAGTACTTC. Encoded protein: CASSLRQGAETQYF.